These 12 T cell receptor beta chains share one sample of origin, sequenced in a study of blood T cell repertoires in COVID-19 (dated by TCRdb to about 2020). Preparation of the library involved the immunoSEQ multiplex PCR assay. TCRdb took over this immuneACCESS table, retaining in-frame rearrangements with V and J assigned. Such tables are incomplete; in checked studies, under half of the missing clones stem from an unresolved V gene, and the remainder is unexplained. This sample is represented by 75,000 to 95,000 clones; under 80% of them were singletons. The ten largest clones represent roughly 4% of the sample. The source material was peripheral blood. The receptor source for this set is a man in his 70s with COVID-19, enrolled during active disease.

The V call is TRBV7-3, the J call TRBJ2-1; 8 nucleotides agree with TRBD2. Germline CDR1 is SGHTA and CDR2 is FQGTGA. The CDR3 has 17 amino acids. V gave up 3 bases and J gave up 5 bases; unmatched junction bases: 12. The CDR3 spells CASSFLASGGRDNEQFF. The CDR3 coding sequence is TGTGCCAGCAGCTTTTTGGCCTCGGGAGGGCGGGACAATGAGCAGTTCTTC.

With respect to this clone: Other DNA variants within this sample encode the same CDR3. The V gene is TRBV7-2, the J gene TRBJ2-7, with 10 nucleotides matching TRBD2. Germline values: CDR1 SGHTA, CDR2 FQGNSA. The CDR3 spans 15 residues. With V trimmed by 1 base and J by 4 bases, 4 bases remained unmatched. The CDR3 nucleotides are TGTGCCAGCAGCTTAGGGCTAGCGGGAGATTACGAGCAGTACTTC. Residues: CASSLGLAGDYEQYF.

The rearrangement links TRBV9 to TRBJ2-5, with D possibly TRBD2 on 5 matching bases. V shed 2 bases and J shed 4 bases, with 18 bases lying between them. Germline CDR1 is SGDLS and CDR2 is YYNGEE. The CDR3 runs 16 residues. The CDR3 DNA is TGTGCCAGCAGCGTCTTTGGGCACAATGGAGGAGAGACCCAGTACTTC. It translates to CASSVFGHNGGETQYF.

This sequence joins TRBV5-1 and TRBJ1-1, with a tentative D call TRBD1 (5 bases). Germline V gene lookup returns CDR1 SGHRS and CDR2 YFSETQ. The CDR3 is made up of 14 amino acids. V shed 3 bases and J shed 3 bases, with 12 bases lying between them. The CDR3 region has the DNA TGCGCCAGCAGCTCCGGGACTCTCCACACTGAAGCTTTCTTT. This codes for CASSSGTLHTEAFF.

The genes are TRBV21-1 and TRBJ1-5; the table gives TRBD1 as D, unverified against the DNA. TRBV21-1 is classified as a pseudogene. The CDR3 sequence is 13 residues long. The CDR3 DNA reads TGTGCCAGCAGTCAGGTGGTTAATCAGCCCCAGCATTTT. Translation: CASSQVVNQPQHF.

The chain employs TRBV5-4 and TRBJ2-3; TRBD2 is a possible D gene (6 bases). This CDR3 region has 15 residues. Trimming left V 0 bases short and J 4 bases short, with 12 bases between. Germline V gene data show CDR1 as SGHNT and CDR2 as YYREEE (reference sequence). This chain's CDR3 is CASSLDAPSADTQYF. CDR3 DNA sequence: TGTGCCAGCAGCTTGGACGCGCCTAGCGCAGATACGCAGTATTTT.

The chain employs TRBV28 and TRBJ1-5; D is perhaps TRBD1 (6 bases). CDR3 length: 14 amino acids. Between the trimmed V and J ends, which lost 4 bases and 6 bases, there was a span of 13 bases. Looked up from germline, CDR1 is MDHEN and CDR2 is SYDVKM. The DNA for the CDR3 is TGTGCCAGCAGTTACCGGGGGGCAGGTCAGCCCCAGCATTTT. Translated, it gives CASSYRGAGQPQHF.

This clone has only a few counts. Other nucleotide sequences from this sample produce the same CDR3. V is TRBV12-3 or TRBV12-4 and J is TRBJ1-1; possibly TRBD1 for D (5 bases). V was cut by 3 bases and J by 4 bases, with 9 bases left in between. The CDR3 is 13 amino acids. The CDR3 loop is CASSFQGSTEAFF. CDR3 bases: TGTGCCAGCAGTTTTCAGGGCAGCACTGAAGCTTTCTTT.

This rearrangement joins TRBV6-1 to TRBJ1-5; perhaps TRBD1 as D (5 bases). V was clipped by 1 base and J by 7 bases, with 8 bases between them. Germline V gene lookup returns CDR1 MNHNS and CDR2 SASEGT. This CDR3 spans 13 amino acids. CDR3 coding DNA: TGTGCCAGCAGTGAAGGGGGCGTCCAGCCCCAGCATTTT. As protein: CASSEGGVQPQHF.

The V and J genes are TRBV2 and TRBJ2-2; 8 nucleotides align to TRBD1. CDR1 is SNHLY, CDR2 FYNNEI, per germline. The CDR3 has 14 amino acids. V dropped 6 bases and J dropped 6; count of bases not matched to a gene: 6. The CDR3 bases are TGTGCCAGCAGGGGGACAGGACTCGCCGGGGAGCTGTTTTTT. This codes for CASRGTGLAGELFF.

The genes are TRBV7-9 and TRBJ2-1, with D perhaps TRBD2 (5 bases). V dropped 1 base and J dropped 9 bases, with 10 bases sitting between them. The CDR3 runs to 13 residues. Per the germline V gene, CDR1 is SEHNR and CDR2 is FQNEAQ (reference sequence). CDR3 DNA sequence: TGTGCCAGCAGCTTAGATTCCCTAGCTGAGCAGTTCTTC. Protein product: CASSLDSLAEQFF.

V usage is TRBV10-1 and J usage is TRBJ1-2; 8 bases are a match to TRBD1. This CDR3 contains 15 residues. The ends lost 6 bases at V and 0 bases at J; junction bases unmatched: 6. CDR1 and CDR2 from the germline V gene are WNHNN and SYGVQD (reference sequence). CDR3 sequence reads: CASSAGQGANYGYTF. CDR3 nucleotides: TGCGCCAGCAGCGCCGGACAGGGAGCTAACTATGGCTACACCTTC.